The next 13 T cell receptor beta chains were all read from a single sample in a study of PD-1 blockade in classical Hodgkin lymphoma. Produced via immunoSEQ multiplex PCR; TCRdb's table is partial and in-frame only. The sample includes about 93,000 clones, about 90% of them seen just once. Brentuximab vedotin exposure varied among the patients, all of whom had relapsed after autologous stem cell transplantation. This sample comprised peripheral blood mononuclear cells (PBMCs), obtained before the second cycle of nivolumab. These receptor sequences come from a human donor with classical Hodgkin lymphoma.

J is TRBJ2-4 and V is TRBV7-6; D is unclear. The V end was cut by 1 base, the J end by 3 bases, with 4 bases between. In germline, CDR1 is SGHVS, CDR2 FNYEAQ. The CDR3 runs 13 residues. Here the CDR3 DNA reads TGTGCCAGCAGCTTAGAGGGCAAAAACATTCAGTACTTC. Translating gives CASSLEGKNIQYF.

The rearrangement links TRBV19 to TRBJ1-5; D call uncertain. Germline V gives CDR1 LNHDA, CDR2 SQIVND (reference sequence). This CDR3 is 16 amino acids long. Trimming took 5 bases from V and 4 from J, leaving 18 bases between them. CDR3 loop: CASSPPGGLGNQPQHF. In DNA, the CDR3 is TGTGCCAGTAGTCCCCCCGGAGGGCTGGGGAATCAGCCCCAGCATTTT.

This chain connects TRBV28 to TRBJ1-1; 8 bases match TRBD1. The J segment lost 0 bases and the V segment lost 3 bases, leaving 3 bases of the junction unmatched. The CDR3 is made up of 15 amino acids. Germline lookup yields CDR1 MDHEN and CDR2 SYDVKM. CDR3 nucleotides: TGTGCCAGCAGTTTTTTGGACAGGGTGAACACTGAAGCTTTCTTT. It codes for CASSFLDRVNTEAFF.

V is TRBV7-9 and J is TRBJ1-5; 10 bases match TRBD1. Trimming took 1 base from V and 0 from J; bases not matched to a gene: 3. Germline V gene lookup returns CDR1 SEHNR and CDR2 FQNEAQ (reference sequence). This CDR3 region has 17 residues. The CDR3 bases are TGTGCCAGCAGCTTAGGGGGACAGGGGTATAGCAATCAGCCCCAGCATTTT. As protein: CASSLGGQGYSNQPQHF.

V is TRBV7-9 and J is TRBJ1-1, with D possibly being TRBD1 (5 bases). Germline V gene lookup returns CDR1 SEHNR and CDR2 FQNEAQ (reference sequence). V was clipped by 3 bases and J by 1 base, with 6 bases between them. The CDR3 spans 13 residues. The CDR3 nucleotides read TGTGCCAGCAGCTTCAGGGAGAACACTGAAGCTTTCTTT. Its translation: CASSFRENTEAFF.

The rearrangement uses TRBV2 and TRBJ2-7, with 12 bases matching TRBD2. Trimming removed 2 bases from V and 5 bases from J; junction bases left unmatched: 7. The CDR3 sequence is 16 residues long. Germline V lookup: CDR1 SNHLY, CDR2 FYNNEI. The CDR3 here is CASSERRTSGIHEQYF. The DNA of the CDR3 is TGTGCCAGCAGTGAAAGGCGGACTAGCGGGATCCACGAGCAGTACTTC.

The chain employs TRBV5-1 and TRBJ2-3; TRBD2 agrees at 13 bases. In germline, CDR1 is SGHRS, CDR2 YFSETQ. V dropped 1 base and J dropped 4; count of bases not matched to a gene: 12. This CDR3 region has 19 residues. This CDR3 reads CASSLRLAGGSHGADTQYF. As DNA, the CDR3 is TGCGCCAGCAGCTTGAGACTAGCGGGAGGCTCCCACGGGGCAGATACGCAGTATTTT.

The J gene is TRBJ1-2, the V gene TRBV6-1; D may be TRBD1 (6 bases). The CDR3 runs to 15 residues. V was cut by 8 bases and J by 2 bases, with 18 bases left in between. From germline, CDR1 is MNHNS and CDR2 SASEGT. In DNA, the CDR3 is TGTGCCAGCCCCTTGGAGGGGGGTCCCAACTATGGCTACACCTTC. Its translation: CASPLEGGPNYGYTF.

The CDR3 coding sequence is TGTGCCAGCAGCTTTCGGATTCCGCAATCGACTAGCGGGCAGTACGAGCAGTACTTC. It codes for CASSFRIPQSTSGQYEQYF. The chain links TRBV13 to TRBJ2-7, with 10 bases that match TRBD2. The CDR3 sequence is 19 residues long. Germline trimming cut 3 bases from V and 4 bases from J; bases unmatched to any gene: 18. The V gene's germline CDR1 is PRHDT and CDR2 FYEKMQ (reference sequence). Supplemented by reference TRBV13 and TRBJ2-7, the full variable domain reads AAGVIQSPRHLIKEKRETATLKCYPIPRHDTVYWYQQGPGQDPQFLISFYEKMQSDKGSIPDRFSAQQFSDYHSELNMSSLELGDSALYFCASSFRIPQSTSGQYEQYFGPGTRLTVT.

The rearrangement uses TRBV27 and TRBJ2-7, with a possible D match to TRBD1 (5 bases). Between the trimmed V and J ends, which lost 3 bases and 3 bases, there was a span of 12 bases. CDR1 is MNHEY and CDR2 is SMNVEV in the germline V gene (reference sequence). CDR3 length equals 14 residues. The CDR3, as DNA: TGTGCCAGCAGTTTTGGCCAGGGCATCTACGAGCAGTACTTC. Protein product: CASSFGQGIYEQYF.

The CDR3 DNA reads as TGTGCCAGCTCACCCGGGAGGGGGAGCTACGAGCAGTACTTC. Translated: CASSPGRGSYEQYF. The V gene is TRBV18, the J gene TRBJ2-7, with 8 bases fitting TRBD2. V gave up 3 bases and J gave up 3 bases; unmatched junction bases: 4. The germline V gene encodes CDR1 KGHSH and CDR2 LQKENI. This CDR3 region has 14 residues.

V gene TRBV19 combines with J gene TRBJ1-4; D not certain. The CDR3 length is 14 residues. Germline CDR1 reads LNHDA; CDR2 reads SQIVND (reference sequence). V lost 3 bases, J lost 8 bases, and 13 bases lay in between. CDR3 nucleotide sequence: TGTGCCAGTAGTATTGCTGCGGGCAGCGAAAAACTGTTTTTT. It codes for CASSIAAGSEKLFF.

The rearrangement joins TRBV21-1 to TRBJ2-4; the D call in the table, TRBD2, was not verified against the DNA. TRBV21-1 is annotated as a pseudogene. This CDR3 is 21 amino acids long. CDR3 nucleotide sequence: TGTGCCAGCAGCAAACCGGTCGAGGCAGCAGCCAATATACTAGCCAAAAACATTCAGTACTTC. Translated: CASSKPVEAAANILAKNIQYF.